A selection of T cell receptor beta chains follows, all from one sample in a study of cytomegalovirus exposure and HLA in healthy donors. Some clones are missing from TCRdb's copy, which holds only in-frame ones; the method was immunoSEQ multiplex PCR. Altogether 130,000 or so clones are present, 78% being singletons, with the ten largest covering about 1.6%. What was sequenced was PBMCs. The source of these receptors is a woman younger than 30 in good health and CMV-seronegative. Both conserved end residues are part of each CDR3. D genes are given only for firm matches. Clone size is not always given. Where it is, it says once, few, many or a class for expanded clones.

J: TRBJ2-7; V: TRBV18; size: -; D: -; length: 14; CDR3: CASSPSTAAYEQYF; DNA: TGTGCCAGCTCACCATCTACAGCGGCCTACGAGCAGTACTTC
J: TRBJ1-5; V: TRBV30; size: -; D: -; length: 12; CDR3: CAWSGGDQPQHF; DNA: TGTGCCTGGAGTGGGGGGGATCAGCCCCAGCATTTT
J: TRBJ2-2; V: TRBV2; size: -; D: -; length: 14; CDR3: CASRGLPNTGELFF; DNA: TGTGCCAGCAGGGGCCTCCCAAACACCGGGGAGCTGTTTTTT
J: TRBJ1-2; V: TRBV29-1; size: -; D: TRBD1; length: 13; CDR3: CSVTSGTAYGYTF; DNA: TGCAGCGTTACATCCGGGACAGCCTATGGCTACACCTTC
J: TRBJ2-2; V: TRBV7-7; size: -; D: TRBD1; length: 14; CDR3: CASSATGGHGELFF; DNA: TGTGCCAGCAGCGCGACAGGGGGTCACGGGGAGCTGTTTTTT
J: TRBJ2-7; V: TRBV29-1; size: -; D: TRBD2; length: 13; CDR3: CSGSRGRGYEQYF; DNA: TGCAGCGGTAGTCGTGGGAGGGGATACGAGCAGTACTTC
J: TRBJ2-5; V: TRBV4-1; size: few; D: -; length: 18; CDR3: CASSQDRSGDIGKETQYF; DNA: TGCGCCAGCAGCCAAGACCGCAGCGGGGACATAGGGAAAGAGACCCAGTACTTC
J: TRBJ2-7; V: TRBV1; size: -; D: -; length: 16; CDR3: CTSSQDGLAASYEQYF; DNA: TGCACCAGCAGCCAAGATGGACTAGCGGCTTCCTACGAGCAGTACTTC
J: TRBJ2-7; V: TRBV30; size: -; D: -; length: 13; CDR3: CAWSPVPSYEQYF; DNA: TGTGCCTGGAGCCCGGTTCCCTCCTACGAGCAGTACTTC
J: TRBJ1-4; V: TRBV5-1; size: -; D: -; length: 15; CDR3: CASRPATGFNEKLFF; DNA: TGCGCCAGCAGACCTGCGACAGGTTTTAATGAAAAACTGTTTTTT